This T cell receptor beta chain is from a study of T-cell memory formation after mild COVID-19. The study's findings and limits: While clones contracting from day 15 to 85 were balanced between CD4 and CD8, later expanders leaned CD4+.

The CDR3 has 14 amino acids. Unmatched junction bases numbered 9, after V lost 4 bases and J lost 7 bases. Germline CDR1 and CDR2: MGHRA and YSYEKL. TCRdb fed the 5' RACE reads into MiXCR, producing one record per CDR3 protein. The data contain about 190,000 distinct CDR3 sequences, around 30% of them seen just once; the ten biggest clones take up 11%. Worth noting for this clonotype: The antigen is not known.

The chain recombines TRBV4-1 with TRBJ2-7, with 8 bases lining up with TRBD1. The sequence came from an adult woman who had mild COVID-19 (a few samples of this study predate the infection). Cell type and time point are not known. Sequencing was carried out using PBMCs or a T cell subset sorted from them (not recorded which). CDR3 in amino acids: CASSPRQGTGEQYF. The CDR3 coding sequence is TGCGCCAGCAGCCCTCGACAGGGGACTGGGGAGCAGTACTTC.